This T cell receptor (beta chain) is drawn from a study of T cells in Graves' hyperthyroidism and ophthalmopathy. RNA transcripts yielded amplified TCR beta CDR3 regions. The HTBI primer set drove a first-round RT-PCR of the TCR CDR3. Each CDR3 protein is one row after TCRdb ran MiXCR on the multiplex PCR reads. The profile shows about 690,000 distinct CDR3 sequences, roughly 17% of them singletons. The sequencing sample was made of blood. This TCR was recovered from a man aged 50 to 59 with Graves' hyperthyroidism.

CDR3 DNA: TGTGCCAGCAGCTATTCAGGACCCGGTGAGCAGTTCTTC. It specifies CASSYSGPGEQFF. The chain employs TRBV11-1 and TRBJ2-1, with D uncertain. Per the germline V gene, CDR1 is SGHAT and CDR2 is FQDESV (reference sequence). V lost 4 bases and J 9 bases, leaving 13 bases between the germline ends. This CDR3 region has 13 residues.